This passage covers 30 T cell receptor beta chains from one sample sequenced in a study of T cells in Graves' hyperthyroidism and ophthalmopathy. RNA transcripts provided the source from which TCR beta CDR3 regions were amplified. Researchers ran a first-round RT-PCR on the TCR CDR3 using the HTBI primer set. TCRdb recomputed calls from the multiplex PCR reads with MiXCR, one row per CDR3 protein. The sample gives about 610,000 distinct CDR3 sequences, roughly 14% of which show up once; 4% to 5.5% is in the top ten. Sequenced material: blood. All receptors come from a woman in her forties with Graves' ophthalmopathy.

This clonotype was detected many times. The gene calls are TRBV11-1 and TRBJ2-2; D is undetermined. The V gene lost 3 bases and the J gene lost 2 bases, with 10 bases spanning the gap. The CDR3 is 15 amino acids. Germline V gene data show CDR1 as SGHAT and CDR2 as FQDESV (reference sequence). The CDR3 bases are TGTGCCAGCAGCTTCCTGGACCAAAACACCGGGGAGCTGTTTTTT. This translates into CASSFLDQNTGELFF.

This rearrangement joins TRBV11-2 to TRBJ2-7, with D unresolved. CDR1 and CDR2 from the germline V gene are SGHAT and FQNNGV. The CDR3 has 14 residues. V dropped 3 bases and J dropped 0 bases, with 9 bases sitting between them. CDR3 DNA sequence: TGTGCCAGCAGCTTTATACTTTCCTCCTACGAGCAGTACTTC. Translation gives CASSFILSSYEQYF. Full variable domain (rest looked up from reference TRBV11-2 and TRBJ2-7): EAGVAQSPRYKIIEKRQSVAFWCNPISGHATLYWYQQILGQGPKLLIQFQNNGVVDDSQLPKDRFSAERLKGVDSTLKIQPAKLEDSAVYLCASSFILSSYEQYFGPGTRLTVT.

This clonotype was seen a few times. The gene calls are TRBV20-1 and TRBJ1-5; D unresolved. Germline CDR1 DFQATT, CDR2 SNEGSKA (reference sequence). The CDR3 loop spans 14 amino acids. The V and J ends lost 2 bases and 6 bases respectively, with 14 bases between them. CDR3 sequence: CSARSWGAGQPQHF. The CDR3 DNA is TGCAGTGCTAGATCTTGGGGTGCGGGTCAGCCCCAGCATTTT.

This clonotype was counted a few times. The V call is TRBV18, the J call TRBJ2-7; 11 nucleotides agree with TRBD2. Germline trimming cut 3 bases from V and 1 base from J; bases unmatched to any gene: 11. In germline, CDR1 is KGHSH, CDR2 LQKENI. The CDR3 consists of 18 residues. CDR3 amino acids: CASSPLISSGRPSYEQYF. The CDR3 DNA reads as TGTGCCAGCTCACCCCTAATCTCTAGCGGGAGGCCGTCCTACGAGCAGTACTTC.

This clonotype has ten or more counts. The chain has TRBV6-2 or TRBV6-3 and TRBJ2-7; 10 nucleotides line up with TRBD2. Germline V gene lookup returns CDR1 MNHEY and CDR2 SVGEGT. After removal of 11 bases from V and 3 bases from J, the junction contained 7 bases not matched to a gene. The CDR3 totals 13 residues. Here the CDR3 DNA reads TGTGCCGGGGCTAGCGGGGGCCTCTACGAGCAGTACTTC. This codes for CAGASGGLYEQYF.

There are many counts of this clonotype. The chain carries TRBV7-2 and TRBJ1-5; possibly TRBD1 for D (6 bases). V was cut by 5 bases and J by 3 bases, with 14 bases left in between. Germline CDR1 SGHTA, CDR2 FQGNSA. This CDR3 has 15 residues. This chain's CDR3 is CASSLGGGNNQPQHF. The CDR3 DNA is TGTGCCAGCAGCCTAGGAGGGGGGAACAATCAGCCCCAGCATTTT.

There are many counts of this clonotype. The rearrangement links TRBV6-5 to TRBJ1-6, with D perhaps matching TRBD1 (6 bases). This CDR3 spans 14 amino acids. Trimming shortened V by 5 bases and J by 7 bases, and 12 bases separated the two germline ends. CDR1 is MNHEY, CDR2 SVGAGI, per germline. The CDR3 DNA reads as TGTGCCAGCAGTCTACAGGGTCTGAATTCACCCCTCCACTTT. It encodes CASSLQGLNSPLHF.

The chain links TRBV2 to TRBJ2-2; 11 bases line up with TRBD2. The CDR3 extends over 15 amino acids. CDR1 and CDR2 from the germline V gene are SNHLY and FYNNEI. V was clipped by 6 bases and J by 5 bases; unmatched bases: 5. The CDR3, as DNA: TGTGCCAGCAGCGCACTAGCGGGGGCGACCGGGGAGCTGTTTTTT. Translating gives CASSALAGATGELFF.

At least ten counts were recorded for this clonotype. The chain combines TRBV6-5 with TRBJ1-1, with 7 bases identical to TRBD1. The CDR3 is made up of 14 amino acids. J gave up 8 bases and V 7 bases, and 13 bases lay outside the gene matches. From germline, CDR1 is MNHEY and CDR2 SVGAGI. The CDR3 here is CASTDPLQGPEAFF. The CDR3, as DNA: TGTGCCAGCACCGACCCTTTACAGGGGCCCGAAGCTTTCTTT.

This clonotype was counted at least ten times. The gene calls are TRBV6-4 and TRBJ1-1; TRBD1 might be the D (5 bases). Trimming removed 4 bases from V and 1 base from J, with 13 bases in between. This CDR3 comprises 15 residues. Germline values: CDR1 MRHNA, CDR2 SNTAGT. CDR3 residues: CASSAPGPTNTEAFF. The CDR3 bases are TGTGCCAGCAGTGCCCCGGGACCCACGAACACTGAAGCTTTCTTT.

This clonotype was picked up many times. V usage is TRBV6-1 and J usage is TRBJ1-1; D unresolved. The germline CDR1 and CDR2 sequences are MNHNS and SASEGT. This CDR3 has 12 residues. V dropped 6 bases and J dropped 6 bases, with 11 bases sitting between them. The CDR3 nucleotides are TGTGCCAGCAGGATGAAGAGTGCTGAAGCTTTCTTT. This codes for CASRMKSAEAFF.

The CDR3 DNA reads as TGTGCCAGTAGGGACAGGGGCGCGGAGACCCAGTACTTC. Its translation: CASRDRGAETQYF. The chain recombines TRBV19 with TRBJ2-5, with 9 nucleotides matching TRBD1. From germline, CDR1 is LNHDA and CDR2 SQIVND (reference sequence). This CDR3 is built from 13 residues. The V gene end was trimmed by 6 bases and the J gene end by 5 bases; junction bases not matched to a gene: 4.

This clonotype was observed many times. This sequence joins TRBV6-5 and TRBJ2-6; D is perhaps TRBD2 (6 bases). The germline CDR1 and CDR2 sequences are MNHEY and SVGAGI. With 2 bases removed from V and 2 bases from J, the gap between germline ends came to 7 bases. CDR3 size: 15 residues. In DNA, the CDR3 is TGTGCCAGCAGTTACGGGGGGACTGGGGCCAACGTCCTGACTTTC. Translating it yields CASSYGGTGANVLTF.

This clonotype was counted only a few times. The chain employs TRBV2 and TRBJ1-1; weak D call: TRBD1 (5 bases). The germline V gene encodes CDR1 SNHLY and CDR2 FYNNEI. The CDR3 totals 14 residues. V lost 6 bases to trimming and J lost 3 bases, with 14 bases between them. In DNA, the CDR3 is TGTGCCAGCAGGACGCAGGGCGTCCACACTGAAGCTTTCTTT. This translates into CASRTQGVHTEAFF.

This clonotype showed up many times. The chain carries TRBV6-1 and TRBJ1-3; TRBD1 is a possible D gene (5 bases). The V gene's germline CDR1 is MNHNS and CDR2 SASEGT. The V end was cut by 11 bases, the J end by 2 bases, with 13 bases between. This CDR3 has 13 amino acids. CDR3 residues: CAVQGTTGNTIYF. CDR3 sequence (DNA): TGTGCCGTTCAGGGTACCACTGGAAACACCATATATTTT.

At least ten counts were recorded for this clonotype. The chain couples TRBV11-2 to TRBJ2-5, with no clear D. Trimming left V 6 bases short and J 2 bases short, with 13 bases between. The CDR3 is 14 residues long. The germline V gene has CDR1 SGHAT and CDR2 FQNNGV. The CDR3 here is CASRLYGIQETQYF. The CDR3 DNA is TGTGCCAGCAGACTATACGGAATTCAAGAGACCCAGTACTTC. The full variable domain, rest sourced from reference TRBV11-2 and TRBJ2-5, is EAGVAQSPRYKIIEKRQSVAFWCNPISGHATLYWYQQILGQGPKLLIQFQNNGVVDDSQLPKDRFSAERLKGVDSTLKIQPAKLEDSAVYLCASRLYGIQETQYFGPGTRLLVL.

The rearrangement uses TRBV11-2 and TRBJ2-1, with 8 positions matching TRBD2. Germline lookup yields CDR1 SGHAT and CDR2 FQNNGV. The CDR3 consists of 17 residues. V trimming: 5 bases; J trimming: 7 bases; junction bases outside the gene matches: 16. For the CDR3, the DNA is TGTGCCAGCAGCCCTGACCGGGGGCGGGAGGCTTGGAATGAGCAGTTCTTC. Its translation is CASSPDRGREAWNEQFF.

This clonotype was recorded at least ten times. This chain connects TRBV19 to TRBJ2-7; 11 nucleotides line up with TRBD2. The CDR3 is 15 residues long. V was clipped by 6 bases and J by 2 bases; unmatched bases: 6. Germline V CDR1 and CDR2: LNHDA, SQIVND (reference sequence). The CDR3 DNA follows: TGTGCCAGTAGCACTAGCGGGAGAACAACCTACGAGCAGTACTTC. Translating it yields CASSTSGRTTYEQYF.

This clonotype has a single count. The chain recombines TRBV19 with TRBJ2-2; no firm D call. V lost 6 bases and J lost 5, with 7 bases in between. The CDR3 sequence is 12 residues long. Germline V gene data show CDR1 as LNHDA and CDR2 as SQIVND (reference sequence). This CDR3 reads CASRDGTGELFF. CDR3 DNA sequence: TGTGCCAGTAGGGACGGAACCGGGGAGCTGTTTTTT.

This clonotype was detected once. This chain uses TRBV12-3 or TRBV12-4 with TRBJ2-5; 9 nucleotides line up with TRBD2. This CDR3 has 16 residues. V shed 3 bases and J 5 bases; nucleotides not matched to a gene: 10. CDR3 protein: CASSLGAGGARETQYF. The CDR3 bases are TGTGCCAGCAGTTTGGGGGCGGGAGGGGCTCGGGAGACCCAGTACTTC.

This clonotype was seen ten or more times. The rearrangement links TRBV6-5 to TRBJ1-1; no firm D call. The germline V and J ends were trimmed by 0 bases and 4 bases, with 12 bases remaining between them. Germline V gene data show CDR1 as MNHEY and CDR2 as SVGAGI. The CDR3 covers 15 residues. DNA of the CDR3: TGTGCCAGCAGTTACTCCGGAGGGAAGGGCACTGAAGCTTTCTTT. Translated: CASSYSGGKGTEAFF.

Many counts were recorded for this clonotype. The chain has TRBV11-2 and TRBJ2-7; D may match TRBD1 or TRBD2 (5 bases each). CDR1 and CDR2 from the germline V gene are SGHAT and FQNNGV. Trimming stripped 4 bases from V and 5 bases from J, with 18 bases between. The CDR3 contains 15 residues. The CDR3 reads CASSSGTLIAHEQYF. The CDR3 DNA is TGTGCCAGCAGCTCTGGGACCTTGATTGCCCACGAGCAGTACTTC.

The sample holds many counts of this clonotype. J is TRBJ2-7 and V is TRBV12-3 or TRBV12-4; no clear D gene. The CDR3 is 15 amino acids. The ends were cut back, 2 bases at V and 6 bases at J, with 17 bases in the middle. The DNA for the CDR3 is TGTGCCAGCAGTTTAAGGGCTTTACTTTATGGCGAGCAGTACTTC. It is translated as CASSLRALLYGEQYF.

This clonotype was detected only a few times. The chain is built from TRBV11-2 and TRBJ2-2; 8 positions agree with TRBD2. The CDR3 spans 18 residues. Germline-derived CDR1 and CDR2 are SGHAT and FQNNGV. The V and J ends lost 4 bases and 2 bases, in that order; junction bases with no gene match: 12. The chain's CDR3 is CASSSPSGGRTNTGELFF. CDR3 coding DNA: TGTGCCAGCAGCTCCCCGAGTGGCGGGAGGACCAACACCGGGGAGCTGTTTTTT.

This chain connects TRBV28 to TRBJ2-7; possible D gene TRBD1, 6 bases. CDR3 length: 13 residues. From germline, CDR1 is MDHEN and CDR2 SYDVKM. The ends were cut back, 1 base at V and 8 bases at J, with 12 bases in the middle. The CDR3 region is CASSLSRDIQQYF. CDR3 nucleotide sequence: TGTGCCAGCAGTTTATCCCGGGACATACAGCAGTACTTC.

This clonotype was detected ten times or more. The chain joins TRBV6-5 to TRBJ2-2, with a weak D call TRBD2 (5 bases). The CDR3 contains 15 residues. The germline V gene encodes CDR1 MNHEY and CDR2 SVGAGI. Trimming stripped 6 bases from V and 4 bases from J, with 15 bases between. CDR3 in amino acids: CASSKATEGTGELFF. Here the CDR3 DNA reads TGTGCCAGCAGCAAGGCCACCGAGGGCACCGGGGAGCTGTTTTTT.

This clonotype was observed many times. V and J are TRBV9 and TRBJ1-2; 12 bases agree with TRBD1. V lost 2 bases to trimming and J lost 8 bases; unmatched junction nucleotides: 10. The germline V gene has CDR1 SGDLS and CDR2 YYNGEE. The CDR3 has 16 amino acids. CDR3 protein: CASSVRDRGPRQGYTF. DNA of the CDR3: TGTGCCAGCAGCGTCCGGGACAGGGGGCCCAGGCAGGGCTACACCTTC.

The chain combines TRBV6-5 with TRBJ2-7; 10 bases map to TRBD1. CDR1 MNHEY and CDR2 SVGAGI come from the germline V gene. CDR3 length: 17 residues. V was clipped by 0 bases and J by 2 bases; unmatched bases: 7. This CDR3 reads CASSYSISGTGAYEQYF. The CDR3 DNA follows: TGTGCCAGCAGTTACTCGATATCCGGGACAGGGGCCTACGAGCAGTACTTC.

Many counts were recorded for this clonotype. The CDR3 spells CSVLRRGGTEAFF. The DNA for the CDR3 is TGCAGCGTTTTACGTAGGGGGGGGACTGAAGCTTTCTTT. The chain is built from TRBV29-1 and TRBJ1-1, with D possibly TRBD1 on 6 matching bases. CDR1 is SQVTM, CDR2 ANQGSEA, per germline. Trimming shortened V by 5 bases and J by 5 bases, and 15 bases separated the two germline ends. This CDR3 region has 13 residues.

The V and J genes are TRBV29-1 and TRBJ2-7, with a weak D call TRBD2 (6 bases). The CDR3 loop spans 16 amino acids. The germline CDR1 and CDR2 sequences are SQVTM and ANQGSEA. V lost 0 bases and J 1 base, leaving 16 bases between the germline ends. The CDR3 loop reads CSVEDSPNSGSYEQYF. DNA for the CDR3: TGCAGCGTTGAAGACTCCCCGAATAGCGGTTCCTACGAGCAGTACTTC.